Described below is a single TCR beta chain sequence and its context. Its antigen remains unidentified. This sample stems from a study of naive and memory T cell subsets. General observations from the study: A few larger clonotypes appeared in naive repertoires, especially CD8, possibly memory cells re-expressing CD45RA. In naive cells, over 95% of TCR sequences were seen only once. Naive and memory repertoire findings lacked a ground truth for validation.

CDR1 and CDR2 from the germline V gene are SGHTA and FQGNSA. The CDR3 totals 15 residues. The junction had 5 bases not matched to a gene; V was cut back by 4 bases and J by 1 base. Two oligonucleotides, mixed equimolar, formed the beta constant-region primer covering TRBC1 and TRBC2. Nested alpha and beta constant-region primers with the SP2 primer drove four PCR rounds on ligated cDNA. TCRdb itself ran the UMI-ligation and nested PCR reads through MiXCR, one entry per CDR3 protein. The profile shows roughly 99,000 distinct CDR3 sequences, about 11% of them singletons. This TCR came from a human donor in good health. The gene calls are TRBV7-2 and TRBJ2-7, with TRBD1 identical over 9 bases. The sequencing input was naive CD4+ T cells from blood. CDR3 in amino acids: CASSSTDRGSYEQYF. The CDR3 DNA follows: TGTGCCAGCAGCTCTACCGACAGGGGGTCCTACGAGCAGTACTTC.